Listed below are T cell receptor beta chains from one sample, sequenced in a study of tumor and adjacent non-tumor tissue in lung cancer. TCRdb re-derived calls from the multiplex PCR reads in MiXCR, one entry per CDR3 protein. The top ten clones hold 40% to 45% of a sample with roughly 69,000 distinct CDR3 sequences, approximately 73% of them seen once. Sequenced material: distant non-tumor lung tissue. The source of these receptors is a man aged 60-69 years with non-small cell lung cancer. CDR3s include the opening cysteine and the closing phenylalanine or tryptophan. Fields, in order: clone size, J gene, D gene, V gene, CDR3 length, CDR3 protein, CDR3 DNA. D genes are given only for firm matches. Clone size, where shown, is once, few, many, or a class for clones that have expanded.

abundance: -; j_gene: TRBJ1-2; d_gene: -; v_gene: TRBV12-3/TRBV12-4; len: 13; CDR3aa: CVSSFDSIPGYTF; CDR3nt: TGTGTCAGCAGTTTCGATAGCATACCCGGTTACACCTTC
abundance: -; j_gene: TRBJ2-7; d_gene: -; v_gene: TRBV12-3/TRBV12-4; len: 12; CDR3aa: CASSSTGYEQCF; CDR3nt: TGTGCCAGCAGTAGCACAGGTTACGAGCAGTGCTTC
abundance: -; j_gene: TRBJ2-3; d_gene: -; v_gene: TRBV11-3; len: 16; CDR3aa: CASNLGIADSTDTHYF; CDR3nt: TGTGCCAGCAACCTTGGTATAGCGGATAGCACAGATACGCACTATTTT
abundance: many; j_gene: TRBJ1-5; d_gene: -; v_gene: TRBV20-1; len: 13; CDR3aa: CSARGLGNQPQHF; CDR3nt: TGCAGTGCTAGGGGTCTTGGCAATCAGCCCCAGCATTTT
abundance: few; j_gene: TRBJ2-1; d_gene: TRBD2; v_gene: TRBV29-1; len: 14; CDR3aa: CGAPTSEPYNEQFF; CDR3nt: TGCGGCGCTCCTACTAGCGAACCCTACAATGAGCAGTTCTTC
abundance: -; j_gene: TRBJ1-1; d_gene: -; v_gene: TRBV10-3; len: 15; CDR3aa: CATSTPGQGNTEAFF; CDR3nt: TGTGCCACCAGTACTCCGGGGCAGGGGAACACTGAAGCTTTCTTT
abundance: -; j_gene: TRBJ2-2; d_gene: -; v_gene: TRBV6-5; len: 14; CDR3aa: CASSYSGVTVELLF; CDR3nt: TGTGCCAGCAGTTACTCAGGGGTAACCGTGGAGCTGTTATTT
abundance: -; j_gene: TRBJ1-5; d_gene: -; v_gene: TRBV10-3; len: 14; CDR3aa: CTISGKSRDQPQHF; CDR3nt: TGTACCATCAGCGGGAAATCGCGCGATCAGCCCCAGCATTTT
abundance: -; j_gene: TRBJ2-7; d_gene: TRBD1; v_gene: TRBV29-1; len: 13; CDR3aa: CSPVTGSRYEQYF; CDR3nt: TGCAGCCCTGTGACAGGGTCCCGTTACGAGCAGTACTTC
abundance: many; j_gene: TRBJ2-1; d_gene: TRBD1; v_gene: TRBV6-1; len: 14; CDR3aa: CASSLTDRANEQFF; CDR3nt: TGTGCCAGCAGTCTAACGGACAGGGCGAATGAGCAGTTCTTC
abundance: -; j_gene: TRBJ2-3; d_gene: -; v_gene: TRBV11-3; len: 16; CDR3aa: CTSSLGGPSSADTQYF; CDR3nt: TGTACCAGCAGCTTGGGGGGTCCTTCTAGCGCAGATACGCAGTATTTT
abundance: -; j_gene: TRBJ2-7; d_gene: -; v_gene: TRBV12-3/TRBV12-4; len: 14; CDR3aa: CASSFLGRSYEQYF; CDR3nt: TGTGCCAGCAGTTTTCTTGGGAGGTCATACGAACAGTACTTC
abundance: few; j_gene: TRBJ1-1; d_gene: -; v_gene: TRBV18; len: 13; CDR3aa: CASSPMADTEAFF; CDR3nt: TGTGCCAGCTCACCTATGGCGGACACTGAAGCTTTCTTT
abundance: once; j_gene: TRBJ2-1; d_gene: -; v_gene: TRBV6-2/TRBV6-3; len: 13; CDR3aa: CASNIPGRDEQFF; CDR3nt: TGTGCAAGCAACATCCCGGGCCGGGATGAGCAGTTCTTC
abundance: many; j_gene: TRBJ2-5; d_gene: TRBD2; v_gene: TRBV12-3/TRBV12-4; len: 14; CDR3aa: CASSRRGGGETQYF; CDR3nt: TGTGCCAGCAGTCGGCGGGGGGGCGGAGAGACCCAGTACTTC
abundance: -; j_gene: TRBJ2-7; d_gene: -; v_gene: TRBV6-5; len: 13; CDR3aa: CTSSYGRIYEQYF; CDR3nt: TGTACCAGCAGTTACGGACGGATCTACGAGCAGTACTTC
abundance: -; j_gene: TRBJ2-3; d_gene: -; v_gene: TRBV5-5; len: 15; CDR3aa: CVNSRWGVRPDTQCF; CDR3nt: TGTGTCAACAGCCGGTGGGGAGTGCGGCCAGATACGCAGTGTTTT
abundance: -; j_gene: TRBJ2-3; d_gene: -; v_gene: TRBV4-1; len: 16; CDR3aa: CASSQDRGYSNQSQYF; CDR3nt: TGCGCCAGCAGCCAAGATAGGGGTTATAGCAATCAGTCCCAGTATTTT
abundance: medium-sized; j_gene: TRBJ2-7; d_gene: TRBD2; v_gene: TRBV29-1; len: 16; CDR3aa: CSVGTSGNFSSYEQYF; CDR3nt: TGCAGCGTGGGGACTAGCGGGAATTTCAGCTCCTACGAGCAGTACTTC
abundance: -; j_gene: TRBJ2-1; d_gene: -; v_gene: TRBV14; len: 14; CDR3aa: CASSQDNQGREQFF; CDR3nt: TGTGCCAGTAGCCAAGATAATCAGGGCCGTGAGCAGTTCTTC
abundance: -; j_gene: TRBJ1-1; d_gene: -; v_gene: TRBV29-1; len: 13; CDR3aa: CSVSAGGDIEAFF; CDR3nt: TGCAGCGTCTCGGCTGGGGGGGACATTGAAGCTTTCTTT
abundance: -; j_gene: TRBJ2-1; d_gene: -; v_gene: TRBV4-1; len: 14; CDR3aa: CASNQECNYNEQFF; CDR3nt: TGCGCCAGTAACCAAGAATGCAACTACAATGAGCAGTTCTTC
abundance: -; j_gene: TRBJ2-7; d_gene: -; v_gene: TRBV6-5; len: 13; CDR3aa: CASRYGGNHEQYF; CDR3nt: TGTGCCAGCAGATACGGGGGAAACCATGAGCAGTACTTC
abundance: -; j_gene: TRBJ1-1; d_gene: -; v_gene: TRBV28; len: 15; CDR3aa: CARRPLHEPNTEAFF; CDR3nt: TGTGCCAGAAGGCCCCTACATGAACCGAACACTGAAGCTTTCTTT
abundance: few; j_gene: TRBJ2-2; d_gene: -; v_gene: TRBV20-1; len: 15; CDR3aa: CSARAGGNVPEELFF; CDR3nt: TGCAGTGCTAGAGCGGGGGGCAATGTCCCCGAGGAGCTGTTTTTT
abundance: many; j_gene: TRBJ2-5; d_gene: -; v_gene: TRBV2; len: 14; CDR3aa: CASRGTAFQETQYF; CDR3nt: TGTGCCAGCAGGGGGACGGCCTTTCAAGAGACCCAGTACTTC
abundance: -; j_gene: TRBJ2-3; d_gene: -; v_gene: TRBV11-3; len: 16; CDR3aa: CASSSGLADRTDREYF; CDR3nt: TGTGCCAGCAGCTCCGGGCTAGCAGATAGGACAGATAGGGAATATTTT
abundance: once; j_gene: TRBJ2-1; d_gene: TRBD2; v_gene: TRBV5-4; len: 18; CDR3aa: CASSLGVDRDYQINEQFF; CDR3nt: TGTGCCAGCAGCTTGGGGGTGGACCGGGACTATCAAATTAATGAGCAGTTCTTC
abundance: many; j_gene: TRBJ2-2; d_gene: TRBD1; v_gene: TRBV6-1; len: 15; CDR3aa: CASSDPTGVAGELFF; CDR3nt: TGTGCCAGCAGTGATCCAACAGGGGTCGCCGGGGAGCTGTTTTTT
abundance: -; j_gene: TRBJ2-3; d_gene: -; v_gene: TRBV6-1; len: 15; CDR3aa: CASSERAGLNQPQYF; CDR3nt: TGTGCCAGCAGTGAAAGGGCAGGACTAAATCAGCCCCAGTATTTT
abundance: -; j_gene: TRBJ2-7; d_gene: -; v_gene: TRBV10-3; len: 12; CDR3aa: CIIGSGSYEQYF; CDR3nt: TGTATCATCGGCTCGGGGTCCTACGAGCAGTACTTC
abundance: many; j_gene: TRBJ2-7; d_gene: -; v_gene: TRBV20-1; len: 13; CDR3aa: CSARAGTAFGQYF; CDR3nt: TGCAGTGCTAGGGCCGGGACCGCCTTCGGGCAGTACTTC
abundance: -; j_gene: TRBJ2-3; d_gene: -; v_gene: TRBV5-1; len: 14; CDR3aa: CASSPTVSTDTQNF; CDR3nt: TGCGCCAGCAGCCCCACGGTGAGCACAGATACGCAAAATTTT
abundance: many; j_gene: TRBJ1-2; d_gene: -; v_gene: TRBV20-1; len: 12; CDR3aa: CSAREGYDGYTF; CDR3nt: TGCAGTGCTAGGGAGGGATACGATGGCTACACCTTC
abundance: -; j_gene: TRBJ2-2; d_gene: -; v_gene: TRBV7-8; len: 16; CDR3aa: CASSPKERLLTGDLLF; CDR3nt: TGTGCCAGCAGCCCTAAGGAGAGGCTGTTGACCGGGGACCTGCTTTTT
abundance: -; j_gene: TRBJ1-1; d_gene: -; v_gene: TRBV6-5; len: 15; CDR3aa: CTSSYCGQVSTEAFF; CDR3nt: TGTACCAGCAGTTACTGCGGCCAGGTGTCCACTGAAGCTTTCTTT
abundance: -; j_gene: TRBJ2-1; d_gene: -; v_gene: TRBV11-1; len: 15; CDR3aa: CASSLINGDRDEEFF; CDR3nt: TGTGCCAGCAGCTTGATAAATGGGGACCGGGATGAGGAGTTCTTC
abundance: once; j_gene: TRBJ2-2; d_gene: -; v_gene: TRBV5-6; len: 14; CDR3aa: CTSSLSQQGGQLFF; CDR3nt: TGTACCAGCAGCTTGAGCCAACAGGGCGGACAGCTGTTTTTT
abundance: -; j_gene: TRBJ2-1; d_gene: -; v_gene: TRBV6-2/TRBV6-3; len: 14; CDR3aa: CISSRQCSYNEQFF; CDR3nt: TGTATCAGCAGTCGACAGTGTTCCTACAATGAGCAGTTCTTC
abundance: -; j_gene: TRBJ2-3; d_gene: -; v_gene: TRBV4-1; len: 18; CDR3aa: CASSQASLGGRLTDTQYF; CDR3nt: TGCGCCAGCAGCCAAGCCTCACTAGGCGGAAGATTAACAGATACACAGTATTTT
abundance: few; j_gene: TRBJ2-1; d_gene: TRBD1; v_gene: TRBV12-3/TRBV12-4; len: 14; CDR3aa: CASGFRQGAKEQFF; CDR3nt: TGTGCCAGCGGTTTCAGGCAGGGGGCTAAGGAGCAGTTCTTC